One sample yielded the 4 T cell receptor beta chains listed below, sequenced in a study of blood T cell repertoires in COVID-19. Some clones are missing from TCRdb's copy, which holds only in-frame ones; the method was immunoSEQ multiplex PCR. Among roughly 220,000 clones listed, around three quarters were seen once. The sample taken for sequencing was peripheral blood. Receptor source: a woman aged 70-85 years with acute or convalescent COVID-19.

The V and J genes are TRBV10-3 and TRBJ1-1, with D possibly TRBD1 on 5 matching bases. The CDR3 runs 14 residues. Germline lookup yields CDR1 ENHRY and CDR2 SYGVKD. Trimming left V 2 bases short and J 0 bases short, with 7 bases between. The CDR3 DNA follows: TGTGCCATCAGTGAGAGACAGATGAACACTGAAGCTTTCTTT. Protein sequence: CAISERQMNTEAFF.

The chain joins TRBV28 to TRBJ2-1; 9 bases map to TRBD1. The V gene end was trimmed by 6 bases and the J gene end by 1 base; junction bases not matched to a gene: 7. Germline assignment: CDR1 MDHEN and CDR2 SYDVKM. CDR3 size: 16 residues. CDR3 sequence (DNA): TGTGCCAGCAGGACACAGGGGGCGGGGTCCTACAATGAGCAGTTCTTC. It yields the protein CASRTQGAGSYNEQFF.

The V gene is TRBV2, the J gene TRBJ2-5, with D uncertain. The CDR3 consists of 14 residues. From germline, CDR1 is SNHLY and CDR2 FYNNEI. V shed 4 bases and J shed 1 base, with 10 bases lying between them. CDR3 region: CASSALRSQETQYF. In nucleotides, the CDR3 is TGTGCCAGCAGTGCCTTGCGGTCCCAAGAGACCCAGTACTTC.

The V and J genes are TRBV24-1 and TRBJ2-5, with a weak D call TRBD2 (6 bases). The CDR3 loop spans 17 amino acids. Per germline, CDR1 KGHDR and CDR2 SFDVKD. V dropped 4 bases and J dropped 2 bases, with 19 bases sitting between them. CDR3 sequence: CATSDTHKEGRQETQYF. CDR3 in DNA: TGTGCCACCAGTGACACACACAAGGAGGGGAGGCAAGAGACCCAGTACTTC.